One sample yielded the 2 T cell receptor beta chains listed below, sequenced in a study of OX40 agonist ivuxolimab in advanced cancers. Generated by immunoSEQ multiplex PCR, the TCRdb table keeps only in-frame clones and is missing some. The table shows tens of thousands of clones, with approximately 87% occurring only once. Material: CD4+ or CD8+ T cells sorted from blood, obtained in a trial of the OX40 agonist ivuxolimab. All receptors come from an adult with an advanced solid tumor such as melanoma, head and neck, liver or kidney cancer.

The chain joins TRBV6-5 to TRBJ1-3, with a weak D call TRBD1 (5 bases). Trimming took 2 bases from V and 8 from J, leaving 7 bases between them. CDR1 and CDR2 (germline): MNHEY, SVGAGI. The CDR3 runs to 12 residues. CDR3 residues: CASSYDSDTIYF. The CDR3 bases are TGTGCCAGCAGTTACGACAGTGACACCATATATTTT.

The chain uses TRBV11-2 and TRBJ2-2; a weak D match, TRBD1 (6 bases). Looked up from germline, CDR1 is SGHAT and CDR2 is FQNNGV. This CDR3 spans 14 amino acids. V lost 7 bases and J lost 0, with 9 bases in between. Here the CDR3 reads CASNRAANTGELFF. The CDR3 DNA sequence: TGTGCCAGCAACAGGGCCGCGAACACCGGGGAGCTGTTTTTT.